This entry concerns a single T cell receptor beta chain. This sample is part of a study of cytotoxic CD8 clonotypes in ibrutinib-treated CLL. Only in-frame clones appear in the TCRdb table, and some are missing; sequencing was by immunoSEQ multiplex PCR. The sample lists about 130,000 clones; around 80% were seen once. With 1 base clipped from V and 6 bases from J, the junction kept 9 bases outside the gene matches. The CDR3 is 17 residues long. Looked up from germline, CDR1 is SEHNR and CDR2 is FQNEAQ (reference sequence). The sample in question was PBMCs, obtained after 12 months of ibrutinib treatment. This clonotype was sampled from a human donor with chronic lymphocytic leukemia. The J gene is TRBJ2-3, the V gene TRBV7-9; 11 nucleotides line up with TRBD2. This chain's CDR3 is CASSLGVAGGPTDTQYF. The CDR3 region has the DNA TGTGCCAGCAGCTTAGGGGTAGCGGGAGGGCCAACGGATACGCAGTATTTT.